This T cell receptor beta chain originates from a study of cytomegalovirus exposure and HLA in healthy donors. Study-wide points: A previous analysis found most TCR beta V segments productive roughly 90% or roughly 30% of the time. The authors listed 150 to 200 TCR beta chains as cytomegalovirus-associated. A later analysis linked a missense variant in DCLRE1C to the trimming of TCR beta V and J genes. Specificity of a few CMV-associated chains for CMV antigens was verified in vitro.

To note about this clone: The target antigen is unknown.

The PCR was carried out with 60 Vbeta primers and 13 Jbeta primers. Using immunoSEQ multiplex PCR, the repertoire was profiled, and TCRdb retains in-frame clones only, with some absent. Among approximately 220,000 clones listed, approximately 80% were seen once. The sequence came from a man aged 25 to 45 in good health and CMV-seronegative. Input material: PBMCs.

Here the CDR3 reads CASSFHRDPSYEQYF. CDR3 nucleotide sequence: TGTGCCAGCAGCTTCCACAGGGATCCCTCCTACGAGCAGTACTTC. This chain uses TRBV7-6 with TRBJ2-7; possible D gene TRBD1, 6 bases. V lost 3 bases and J lost 0, with 12 bases in between. CDR3 length: 15 amino acids. Germline CDR1 SGHVS, CDR2 FNYEAQ.